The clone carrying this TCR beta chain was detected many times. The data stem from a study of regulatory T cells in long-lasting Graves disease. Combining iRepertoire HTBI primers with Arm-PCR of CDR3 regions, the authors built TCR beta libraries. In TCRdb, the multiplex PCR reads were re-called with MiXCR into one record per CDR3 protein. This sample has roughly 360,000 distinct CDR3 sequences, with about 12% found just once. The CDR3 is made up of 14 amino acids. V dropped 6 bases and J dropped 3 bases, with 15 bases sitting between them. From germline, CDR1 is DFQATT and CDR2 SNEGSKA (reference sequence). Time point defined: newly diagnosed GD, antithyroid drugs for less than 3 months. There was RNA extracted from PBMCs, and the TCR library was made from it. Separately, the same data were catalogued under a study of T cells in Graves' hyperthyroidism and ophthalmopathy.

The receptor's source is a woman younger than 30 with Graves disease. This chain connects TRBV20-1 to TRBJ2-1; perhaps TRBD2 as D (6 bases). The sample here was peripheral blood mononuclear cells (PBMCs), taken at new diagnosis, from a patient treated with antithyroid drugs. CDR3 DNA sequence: TGCAGTGCCACGCGGAATAGCGGCTACAATGAGCAGTTCTTC. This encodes CSATRNSGYNEQFF.